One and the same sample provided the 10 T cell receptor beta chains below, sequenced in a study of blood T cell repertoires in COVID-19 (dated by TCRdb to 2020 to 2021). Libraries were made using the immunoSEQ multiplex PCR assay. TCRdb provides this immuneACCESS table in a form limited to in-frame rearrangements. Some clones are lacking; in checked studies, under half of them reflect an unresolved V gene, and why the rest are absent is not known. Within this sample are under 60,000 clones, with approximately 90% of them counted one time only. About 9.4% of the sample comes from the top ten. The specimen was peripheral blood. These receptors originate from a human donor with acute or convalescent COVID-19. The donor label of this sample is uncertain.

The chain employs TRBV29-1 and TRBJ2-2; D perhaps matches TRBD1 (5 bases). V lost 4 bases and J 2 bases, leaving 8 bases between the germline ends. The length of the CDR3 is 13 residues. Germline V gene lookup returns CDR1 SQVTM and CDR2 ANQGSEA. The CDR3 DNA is TGCAGCGTTGGACAGCAAAACACCGGGGAGCTGTTTTTT. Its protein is CSVGQQNTGELFF.

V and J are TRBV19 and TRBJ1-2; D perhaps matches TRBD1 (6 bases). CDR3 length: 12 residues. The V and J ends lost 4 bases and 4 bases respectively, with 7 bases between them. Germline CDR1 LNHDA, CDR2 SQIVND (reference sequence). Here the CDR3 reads CASSNRAYGYTF. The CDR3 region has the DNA TGTGCCAGTAGTAACAGGGCCTATGGCTACACCTTC.

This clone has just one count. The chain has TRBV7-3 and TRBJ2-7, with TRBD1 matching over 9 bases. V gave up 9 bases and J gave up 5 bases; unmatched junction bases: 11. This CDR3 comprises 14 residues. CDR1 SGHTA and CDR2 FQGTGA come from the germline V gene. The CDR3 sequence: CARYPGQGAHEQYF. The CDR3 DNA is TGTGCCAGATACCCGGGACAGGGAGCCCACGAGCAGTACTTC.

The CDR3 region has the DNA TGTGCCAGCAGCCAAGATGCCCGCGGGAGACTCTACAATGAGCAGTTCTTC. Encoded protein: CASSQDARGRLYNEQFF. This sequence joins TRBV4-2 and TRBJ2-1; TRBD2 agrees at 7 bases. Per germline, CDR1 LGHNA and CDR2 YNFKEQ. CDR3 length: 17 residues. V lost 0 bases to trimming and J lost 3 bases; unmatched junction nucleotides: 8.

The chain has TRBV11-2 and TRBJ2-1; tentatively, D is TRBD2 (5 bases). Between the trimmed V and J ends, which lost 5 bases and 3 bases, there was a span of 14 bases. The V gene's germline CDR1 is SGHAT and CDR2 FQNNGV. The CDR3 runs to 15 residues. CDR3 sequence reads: CASSPPGRDYNEQFF. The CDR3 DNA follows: TGTGCCAGCAGCCCCCCGGGCCGGGACTACAATGAGCAGTTCTTC.

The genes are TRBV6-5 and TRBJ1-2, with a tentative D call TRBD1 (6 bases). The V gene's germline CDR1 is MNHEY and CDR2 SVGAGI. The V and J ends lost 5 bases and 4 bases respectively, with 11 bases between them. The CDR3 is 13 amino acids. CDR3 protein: CASSLDRTYGYTF. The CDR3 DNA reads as TGTGCCAGCAGTCTCGACAGGACCTATGGCTACACCTTC.

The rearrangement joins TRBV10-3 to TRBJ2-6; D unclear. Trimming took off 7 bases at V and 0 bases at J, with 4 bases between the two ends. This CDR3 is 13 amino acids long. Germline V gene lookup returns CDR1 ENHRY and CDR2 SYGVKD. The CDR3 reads CAITSSGANVLTF. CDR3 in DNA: TGTGCCATCACGAGCTCTGGGGCCAACGTCCTGACTTTC.

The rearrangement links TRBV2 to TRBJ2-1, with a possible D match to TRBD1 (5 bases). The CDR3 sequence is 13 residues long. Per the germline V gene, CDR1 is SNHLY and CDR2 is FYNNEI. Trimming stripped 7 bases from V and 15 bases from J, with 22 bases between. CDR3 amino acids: CASTQERQGIMFF. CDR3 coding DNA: TGTGCCAGCACTCAAGAGAGGCAGGGAATAATGTTCTTC.

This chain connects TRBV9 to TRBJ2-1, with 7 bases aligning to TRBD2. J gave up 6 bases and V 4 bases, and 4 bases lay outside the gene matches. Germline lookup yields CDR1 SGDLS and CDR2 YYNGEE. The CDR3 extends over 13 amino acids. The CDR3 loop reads CASSRASGNEQFF. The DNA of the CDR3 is TGTGCCAGCAGCAGGGCTAGCGGCAATGAGCAGTTCTTC.

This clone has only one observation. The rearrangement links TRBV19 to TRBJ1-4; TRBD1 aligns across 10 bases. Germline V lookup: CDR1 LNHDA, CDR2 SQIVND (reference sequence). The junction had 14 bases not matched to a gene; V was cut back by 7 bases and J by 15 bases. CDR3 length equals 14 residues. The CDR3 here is CASNPDRGRNVLFF. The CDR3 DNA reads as TGTGCCAGTAACCCAGACAGGGGGCGGAATGTTTTGTTTTTT.